This is a list of T cell receptor beta chains from one sample in a study of shared clonotypes between healthy human individuals. Clones were sequenced by immunoSEQ multiplex PCR, and TCRdb holds only the in-frame ones, with some missing. The sample records about 2 million clones, approximately 94% being singletons. The source material was naive CD8+ T cells sorted from blood. Receptors originate from a man aged 18 to 29 in good health. The CDR3 runs from the conserved cysteine through the conserved F or W. Each record gives: CDR3 DNA, CDR3 protein, D gene, clone size, J gene, V gene. A D gene is named only where the DNA matches it firmly. The size of a clone is reported for some rows only, either as once, few or many, or as a class for expanded clones.

CDR3nt: TGTGCCAGCAGCGACCCGGGGTCTCCAGCCAAAAACATTCAGTACTTC
CDR3aa: CASSDPGSPAKNIQYF
d_gene: -
abundance: once
j_gene: TRBJ2-4
v_gene: TRBV7-9

CDR3nt: TGTGCCAGCAGTTACTCGGCAGGGGATACCCACGAGCAGTACTTC
CDR3aa: CASSYSAGDTHEQYF
d_gene: -
abundance: -
j_gene: TRBJ2-7
v_gene: TRBV6-5

CDR3nt: TGTGCCAGCGGACGATACGAGCAGTACTTC
CDR3aa: CASGRYEQYF
d_gene: -
abundance: -
j_gene: TRBJ2-7
v_gene: TRBV27

CDR3nt: TGTGCCAGTAGTATTGCTAGCGGGAGCCACGAGCAGTACTTC
CDR3aa: CASSIASGSHEQYF
d_gene: TRBD2
abundance: -
j_gene: TRBJ2-7
v_gene: TRBV19

CDR3nt: TGTGCCAGCAGCTGGAGCGGGAGGCTAACCTACGAGCAGTACTTC
CDR3aa: CASSWSGRLTYEQYF
d_gene: TRBD2
abundance: -
j_gene: TRBJ2-7
v_gene: TRBV6-5

CDR3nt: TGCGCCAGCAGCCAAGATGGGACTAGCGGGCTCCTGGAGCAGTACTTC
CDR3aa: CASSQDGTSGLLEQYF
d_gene: TRBD2
abundance: -
j_gene: TRBJ2-7
v_gene: TRBV4-1

CDR3nt: TGTGCCAGCAGTTCCCAAATGGGCGGCACTGAAGCTTTCTTT
CDR3aa: CASSSQMGGTEAFF
d_gene: -
abundance: -
j_gene: TRBJ1-1
v_gene: TRBV28

CDR3nt: TGTGCCAGCAGCTTAGGCCTCGAGGAGGGCAATCAGCCCCAGCATTTT
CDR3aa: CASSLGLEEGNQPQHF
d_gene: -
abundance: -
j_gene: TRBJ1-5
v_gene: TRBV13

CDR3nt: TGTGCCAGCAGTTTAGGGACAGGTTTCTCCTACGAGCAGTACTTC
CDR3aa: CASSLGTGFSYEQYF
d_gene: TRBD1
abundance: -
j_gene: TRBJ2-7
v_gene: TRBV28

CDR3nt: TGTGCCAGCAGCCCGTGGAGTAATGAAAAACTGTTTTTT
CDR3aa: CASSPWSNEKLFF
d_gene: -
abundance: -
j_gene: TRBJ1-4
v_gene: TRBV7-9

CDR3nt: TGCGCCAGCAGCCAAGATCGAGACCAAACCTACGAGCAGTACTTC
CDR3aa: CASSQDRDQTYEQYF
d_gene: -
abundance: -
j_gene: TRBJ2-7
v_gene: TRBV4-3

CDR3nt: TGTGCCAGCGGGACGGTTTCCGGGTACGAGCAGTACTTC
CDR3aa: CASGTVSGYEQYF
d_gene: -
abundance: -
j_gene: TRBJ2-7
v_gene: TRBV6-6

CDR3nt: TGCGCCAGCAGACATGACAGGGGAGGTGGCTACACCTTC
CDR3aa: CASRHDRGGGYTF
d_gene: TRBD1
abundance: -
j_gene: TRBJ1-2
v_gene: TRBV5-1

CDR3nt: TGTGCCAGTACGTCTGGAAACACCATATATTTT
CDR3aa: CASTSGNTIYF
d_gene: -
abundance: few
j_gene: TRBJ1-3
v_gene: TRBV19

CDR3nt: TGTGCCAGCAGTGAAGGAGGGACAGACTCCTACGAGCAGTACTTC
CDR3aa: CASSEGGTDSYEQYF
d_gene: -
abundance: -
j_gene: TRBJ2-7
v_gene: TRBV25-1

CDR3nt: TGTGCCAGCAGTTTATCCGCCGGGACAGGGCGCACCGGGGAGCTGTTTTTT
CDR3aa: CASSLSAGTGRTGELFF
d_gene: TRBD1
abundance: -
j_gene: TRBJ2-2
v_gene: TRBV27

CDR3nt: TGTGCCTGGAGGGACCTGGGCTACACCTTC
CDR3aa: CAWRDLGYTF
d_gene: -
abundance: once
j_gene: TRBJ1-2
v_gene: TRBV30

CDR3nt: TGTGCCTGGATCGCAGGGGGCCATTATGGCTACACCTTC
CDR3aa: CAWIAGGHYGYTF
d_gene: TRBD1
abundance: -
j_gene: TRBJ1-2
v_gene: TRBV30

CDR3nt: TGTGCCAGCAGTTTAGTATGGGAGTCACCCCTCCACTTT
CDR3aa: CASSLVWESPLHF
d_gene: -
abundance: -
j_gene: TRBJ1-6
v_gene: TRBV27

CDR3nt: TGTGCCAGCAGCACTCGATTCCCGAGCGGGGGTCCCTACAATGAGCAGTTCTTC
CDR3aa: CASSTRFPSGGPYNEQFF
d_gene: TRBD2
abundance: -
j_gene: TRBJ2-1
v_gene: TRBV28

CDR3nt: TGTGCCAGCAGTCCCGATTCCGGCTATGGCTACACCTTC
CDR3aa: CASSPDSGYGYTF
d_gene: -
abundance: -
j_gene: TRBJ1-2
v_gene: TRBV27

CDR3nt: TGTGCCAGCAGCTTAGGCCCTTTAGGAGATACGCAGTATTTT
CDR3aa: CASSLGPLGDTQYF
d_gene: -
abundance: -
j_gene: TRBJ2-3
v_gene: TRBV13

CDR3nt: TGTGCCAGCAGTGGCCACGAGACCCAGTACTTC
CDR3aa: CASSGHETQYF
d_gene: -
abundance: -
j_gene: TRBJ2-5
v_gene: TRBV25-1

CDR3nt: TGTGCCAGTAGTCCCCAAGCGGGAGCGTACGAGCAGTACTTC
CDR3aa: CASSPQAGAYEQYF
d_gene: TRBD2
abundance: -
j_gene: TRBJ2-7
v_gene: TRBV19

CDR3nt: TGCGCCAGCAGCCAAGATATGGACAGGTCTGGCTACACCTTC
CDR3aa: CASSQDMDRSGYTF
d_gene: TRBD1
abundance: -
j_gene: TRBJ1-2
v_gene: TRBV4-3

CDR3nt: TGCAGCGTTGAAGATCCGGCGGGTCACTACGAGCAGTACTTC
CDR3aa: CSVEDPAGHYEQYF
d_gene: -
abundance: -
j_gene: TRBJ2-7
v_gene: TRBV29-1

CDR3nt: TGTGCCAGCAGGGAGAAGGGGCGGAACATTCAGTACTTC
CDR3aa: CASREKGRNIQYF
d_gene: -
abundance: once
j_gene: TRBJ2-4
v_gene: TRBV2

CDR3nt: TGTGCCAGCAGTCCTGACAGGGAGGGCAATCAGCCCCAGCATTTT
CDR3aa: CASSPDREGNQPQHF
d_gene: TRBD1
abundance: -
j_gene: TRBJ1-5
v_gene: TRBV6-5

CDR3nt: TGTGCCAGCAGGCTATCATTCCGTGAAACAGATACGCAGTATTTT
CDR3aa: CASRLSFRETDTQYF
d_gene: -
abundance: -
j_gene: TRBJ2-3
v_gene: TRBV28

CDR3nt: TGTGCCAGCAGTTTTTCAGGGAACACCGGGGAGCTGTTTTTT
CDR3aa: CASSFSGNTGELFF
d_gene: -
abundance: -
j_gene: TRBJ2-2
v_gene: TRBV27

CDR3nt: TGTGCCAGCAGCCCGACCGGGACAGGGTTTAAGAGTGGCTACACCTTC
CDR3aa: CASSPTGTGFKSGYTF
d_gene: TRBD1
abundance: -
j_gene: TRBJ1-2
v_gene: TRBV7-2

CDR3nt: TGTGCCAGCAGCTTAGACCACCCGGACAGACACACCGGGGAGCTGTTTTTT
CDR3aa: CASSLDHPDRHTGELFF
d_gene: -
abundance: -
j_gene: TRBJ2-2
v_gene: TRBV7-9

CDR3nt: TGTGCCAGCAGCCCCTTTAGACAGGGGATGTCAAATGAGCAGTTCTTC
CDR3aa: CASSPFRQGMSNEQFF
d_gene: TRBD1
abundance: once
j_gene: TRBJ2-1
v_gene: TRBV7-2

CDR3nt: TGTGCCACCAGCATCGGGCTAGCGGGGGGGTACGAGCAGTACTTC
CDR3aa: CATSIGLAGGYEQYF
d_gene: TRBD2
abundance: -
j_gene: TRBJ2-7
v_gene: TRBV15

CDR3nt: TGTGCCAGCAGCTTGATTTACGGGAACACCGGGGAGCTGTTTTTT
CDR3aa: CASSLIYGNTGELFF
d_gene: -
abundance: -
j_gene: TRBJ2-2
v_gene: TRBV5-4

CDR3nt: TGTGCCAGCAGTGATGCGGTGGGGACTGAAGCTTTCTTT
CDR3aa: CASSDAVGTEAFF
d_gene: -
abundance: -
j_gene: TRBJ1-1
v_gene: TRBV6-1

CDR3nt: TGCGCCAGCAGCCCCTCCGATCCCCCTACGTTGGAGGGCCTCCAAGAGACCCAGTACTTC
CDR3aa: CASSPSDPPTLEGLQETQYF
d_gene: -
abundance: -
j_gene: TRBJ2-5
v_gene: TRBV4-1

CDR3nt: TGTGCCAGCAGCCCACAGGGGGTCGAGCAGTATTTT
CDR3aa: CASSPQGVEQYF
d_gene: TRBD1
abundance: -
j_gene: TRBJ2-3
v_gene: TRBV27